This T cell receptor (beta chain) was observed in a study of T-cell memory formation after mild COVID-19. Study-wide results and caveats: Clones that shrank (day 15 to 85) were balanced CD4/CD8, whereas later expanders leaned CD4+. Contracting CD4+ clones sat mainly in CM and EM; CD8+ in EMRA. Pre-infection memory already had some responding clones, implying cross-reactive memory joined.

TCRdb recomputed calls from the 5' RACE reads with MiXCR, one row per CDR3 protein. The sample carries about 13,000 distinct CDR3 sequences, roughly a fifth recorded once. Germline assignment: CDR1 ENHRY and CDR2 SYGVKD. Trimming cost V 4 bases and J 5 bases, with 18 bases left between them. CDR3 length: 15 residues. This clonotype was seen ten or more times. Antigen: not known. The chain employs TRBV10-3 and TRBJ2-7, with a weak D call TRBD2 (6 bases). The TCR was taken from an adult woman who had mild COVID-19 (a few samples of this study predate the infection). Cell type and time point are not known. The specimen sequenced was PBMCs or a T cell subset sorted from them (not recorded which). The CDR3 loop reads CAISAPGGKPNEQYF. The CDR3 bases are TGTGCCATCAGTGCCCCCGGAGGGAAGCCTAACGAGCAGTACTTC.